The T cell receptor (beta chain) under discussion was sequenced for a study of read filtering for tumor transcriptome and immune sequencing. In the study overall: IR-seq gave about 3.5 to 10.27 million TCR reads per sample; RNA-seq gave about 80 to 1,300. Study-level points and caveats: Even smaller IR-seq throughput identified most shared clonotypes. The sorted CD138-negative fraction was a mixed bone marrow immune population, not purified T cells.

Remarks on this clonotype: Its specificity is unknown.

Bone marrow was sampled from every patient at the time of active disease. The library was built from roughly 400 ng RNA with molecular barcoded adaptors for alpha/delta and beta/gamma chains. TCRdb independently ran MiXCR on the reads; one entry per CDR3 protein. The sample carries 50,000 to 65,000 distinct CDR3 sequences, 15% to 20% recorded once. The material sequenced was a population of CD138-negative cells sorted from bone marrow. The clonotype originates from a donor at least 40 years old with multiple myeloma.

This CDR3 reads CASSPQGTLQETQYF. Here the CDR3 DNA reads TGTGCCAGCAGCCCACAGGGTACCCTCCAAGAGACCCAGTACTTC. The chain combines TRBV5-4 with TRBJ2-5; TRBD1 is a possible D gene (6 bases). The germline V gene has CDR1 SGHNT and CDR2 YYREEE (reference sequence). V shed 4 bases and J shed 1 base, with 14 bases lying between them. The CDR3 totals 15 residues.